A selection of T cell receptor beta chains follows, all from one sample in a study of human T cells and chemical hapten exposure. Using its own MiXCR run on the RACE reads, TCRdb lists one record per CDR3 protein. The sample shows 300,000 to 400,000 distinct CDR3 sequences, about 5.1% of them seen only once. The sequencing here drew on whole blood, taken in connection with sensitization to the hapten diphenylcyclopropenone (DPC). The receptors derive from a woman between 50 and 59 years old with alopecia areata. Some clones in this sample may be carry-over from other donors' samples. CDR3s include the opening cysteine and the closing phenylalanine or tryptophan. D genes are given only for firm matches. The size field is filled for only some rows; it gives once, few, many or a size class.

DNA,CDR3,size,V,D,J
TGCGCCAGCAGCCCGGACAGGAGCCTCTATGGCTACACCTTC,CASSPDRSLYGYTF,few,TRBV5-1,TRBD1,TRBJ1-2
TGTGCCAGCGCCTCTCGTGTCAGTCGATTCGCCGAGCAGTACTTC,CASASRVSRFAEQYF,few,TRBV28,-,TRBJ2-7
TGCAGCGTTGGACAGTTCGCGAACACCGGGGAGCTGTTTTTT,CSVGQFANTGELFF,few,TRBV29-1,-,TRBJ2-2
TGTGCCAGCAGTTATATGGGAGGGGGCACAGATACGCAGTATTTT,CASSYMGGGTDTQYF,many,TRBV28,TRBD2,TRBJ2-3
TGCGCCAGCAGCATGGGACTAGCGGGGACGGACACCGGGGAGCTGTTTTTT,CASSMGLAGTDTGELFF,many,TRBV5-1,TRBD2,TRBJ2-2
TGCAGTGCCGATACGATAGACCGCCCGAAGGAGACCCAGTACTTC,CSADTIDRPKETQYF,-,TRBV20-1,-,TRBJ2-5
TGTGCCAGCATGAAGGACAGGCCGGAGACCCAGTACTTC,CASMKDRPETQYF,many,TRBV2,TRBD1,TRBJ2-5
TGTGCCAGCAGCTTAGACCAGGGTTCCGGTGAAGCTTTCTTT,CASSLDQGSGEAFF,many,TRBV7-2,-,TRBJ1-1
TGCGCCAGCAGCTCCCAGGAACGCAGCGAGCAGTACTTC,CASSSQERSEQYF,many,TRBV5-1,-,TRBJ2-7
TGCAGCGCGATCAGACCCGGGAGAAGCTCCTACAATGAGCAGTTCTTC,CSAIRPGRSSYNEQFF,few,TRBV29-1,-,TRBJ2-1
TGTGCCAGCAGCCCTACTAGCGGGAGCACAGATACGCAGTATTTT,CASSPTSGSTDTQYF,many,TRBV12-3/TRBV12-4,TRBD2,TRBJ2-3
TGTGCCAGCTCACCGCGGACAGGGGGAAATGAAAAACTGTTTTTT,CASSPRTGGNEKLFF,few,TRBV18,TRBD1,TRBJ1-4
TGCGCCAGCAGCCAAGGGGTCGGGGAGCAGTTCTTC,CASSQGVGEQFF,few,TRBV4-1,-,TRBJ2-1
TGTGCCAGCAGCTTGTATCCTCAACTTCAAGAGACCCAGTACTTC,CASSLYPQLQETQYF,many,TRBV7-9,-,TRBJ2-5
TGTGCCAGCAGTTCGGCAAACATTCAGTACTTC,CASSSANIQYF,few,TRBV6-2/TRBV6-3,-,TRBJ2-4
TGTGCCAGCAGCACTAGATGGGGACTAGCGACAGATACGCAGTATTTT,CASSTRWGLATDTQYF,many,TRBV11-1,TRBD2,TRBJ2-3
TGTGCCAGCAGTTTTTCGGGGCTGGGGGATACGCAGTATTTT,CASSFSGLGDTQYF,many,TRBV12-3/TRBV12-4,-,TRBJ2-3
TGCAGTGCTAGGTTGACAGGGGGCTCTGGAAACACCATATATTTT,CSARLTGGSGNTIYF,few,TRBV20-1,TRBD1,TRBJ1-3
TGTGCCAGCAGCTTACGGACAGGGAATTCCTACGAGCAGTACTTC,CASSLRTGNSYEQYF,-,TRBV7-9,TRBD1,TRBJ2-7
TGTGCCAGCTTAGCGGGGGGCCACACAGATACGCAGTATTTT,CASLAGGHTDTQYF,many,TRBV6-4,TRBD2,TRBJ2-3
TGCAGCGTTGGTGGACAGGGGGCGACTGAAGCTTTCTTT,CSVGGQGATEAFF,few,TRBV29-1,TRBD1,TRBJ1-1
TGTGCCAGCAGTTTAGAGGGAGAAATTACCTACGAGCAGTACTTC,CASSLEGEITYEQYF,many,TRBV12-3/TRBV12-4,-,TRBJ2-7
TGCAGCGTATGGAGGGGAGGGATTGGCGAGCAGTACTTC,CSVWRGGIGEQYF,-,TRBV29-1,TRBD2,TRBJ2-7
TGTGCCAGCAGTCCCCGGCGGGGGCGAGAAACTGAAGCTTTCTTT,CASSPRRGRETEAFF,many,TRBV6-5,-,TRBJ1-1
TGTGCCAGCAGTCGACCCCCGGGACGGATGGGAGATACGCAGTATTTT,CASSRPPGRMGDTQYF,many,TRBV12-3/TRBV12-4,-,TRBJ2-3
TGCAGCGTTGAATGGGGAACAGGGTCGCCAAGAGCCGGTGAAGCTTTCTTT,CSVEWGTGSPRAGEAFF,-,TRBV29-1,-,TRBJ1-1
TGTGCCAGCAGCCGAGGACTGGCCCCCGCATGGACAGATACGCAGTATTTT,CASSRGLAPAWTDTQYF,many,TRBV14,-,TRBJ2-3
TGTGCCAGCAGCTCGGGACTTCGCACAGATACGCAGTATTTT,CASSSGLRTDTQYF,many,TRBV5-8,-,TRBJ2-3
TGTGCCTGGAGTGTACGGACTAGCGGTCTTACTAGCTCCTACAATGAGCAGTTCTTC,CAWSVRTSGLTSSYNEQFF,many,TRBV30,TRBD2,TRBJ2-1
TGTGCCAGCAGTGAAAGTACGGGGACAGATACGCAGTATTTT,CASSESTGTDTQYF,-,TRBV6-1,-,TRBJ2-3
TGTGCCAGCAGTCACCTCTACGGACTAGCGGGGGGTCACAATGAGCAGTTCTTC,CASSHLYGLAGGHNEQFF,few,TRBV6-2/TRBV6-3,TRBD2,TRBJ2-1
TGTGCCAGCAGCCGGACAGGGGAGAGCGAAAAACTGTTTTTT,CASSRTGESEKLFF,few,TRBV12-3/TRBV12-4,TRBD1,TRBJ1-4
TGTGCCAGCAGTCCAATAGTAAACACCCTCAATGAGCAGTTCTTC,CASSPIVNTLNEQFF,many,TRBV25-1,-,TRBJ2-1
TGTGCCAGCAGCCGTATCGGATACGGATCGAACACCGGGGAGCTGTTTTTT,CASSRIGYGSNTGELFF,-,TRBV7-3,-,TRBJ2-2
TGTGCCAGCAGTGGCCGGACAGAAGCAACCTACGAGCAGTACTTC,CASSGRTEATYEQYF,-,TRBV28,-,TRBJ2-7
TGCGCCAGCAACCCCGGGTCCAACACCGGGGAGCTGTTTTTT,CASNPGSNTGELFF,-,TRBV5-1,-,TRBJ2-2
TGCGCCAGCAGCCCGGACCCTAATCAGCCCCAGCATTTT,CASSPDPNQPQHF,few,TRBV5-1,-,TRBJ1-5
TGTGCCTGGTTAGATACAGATACGCAGTATTTT,CAWLDTDTQYF,many,TRBV30,-,TRBJ2-3
TGCGCCAGCGGACTAGCAACCTCCTACGAGCAGTACTTC,CASGLATSYEQYF,many,TRBV5-1,TRBD2,TRBJ2-7
TGTGCCAGCAGTTTATATAGACAGGGAGGGGACGAGCAGTACTTC,CASSLYRQGGDEQYF,-,TRBV27,-,TRBJ2-7
TGTGCCAGCAGTTCGACAGATACTAGCACAGATACGCAGTATTTT,CASSSTDTSTDTQYF,-,TRBV28,-,TRBJ2-3
TGTGCCAGCAGTTTATCGGACAGGGTCAGTAATGAAAAACTGTTTTTT,CASSLSDRVSNEKLFF,many,TRBV27,TRBD1,TRBJ1-4
TGTGCCAGCAGCTTAGATTTAGGCTCCTACGAGCAGTACTTC,CASSLDLGSYEQYF,many,TRBV11-2,-,TRBJ2-7
TGTGCCAGCAGTTTGGATGGCTTGGGCACTGAAGCTTTCTTT,CASSLDGLGTEAFF,many,TRBV12-3/TRBV12-4,-,TRBJ1-1
TGTGCCAGCAGTTACCAGCTAGCGGGCGGTAATGAGCAGTTCTTC,CASSYQLAGGNEQFF,many,TRBV6-5,TRBD2,TRBJ2-1
TGTGCCAGCACCCTAGGACAGCCACAAGAGACCCAGTACTTC,CASTLGQPQETQYF,many,TRBV12-3/TRBV12-4,-,TRBJ2-5
TGCGCCAGCAGCCTACAGGGGAGAGTTGATGAAAAACTGTTTTTT,CASSLQGRVDEKLFF,many,TRBV5-1,TRBD1,TRBJ1-4
TGTGCCAGCAGCTTAGCGGACAGGGGGGGGACTGAAGCTTTCTTT,CASSLADRGGTEAFF,many,TRBV11-2,TRBD1,TRBJ1-1
TGTGCCGCCGGGAAGGGGAACTATGGCTACACCTTC,CAAGKGNYGYTF,-,TRBV12-3/TRBV12-4,-,TRBJ1-2
TGCGCCAGCAGCTTGGCCTCCTATGGCTACACCTTC,CASSLASYGYTF,few,TRBV5-1,-,TRBJ1-2
TGTGCCAGCAGTACACCCGGGACAGGAAGCACAGATACGCAGTATTTT,CASSTPGTGSTDTQYF,few,TRBV6-2/TRBV6-3,TRBD1,TRBJ2-3
TGCAGCTTGATCTTAGCCTACAATGAGCAGTTCTTC,CSLILAYNEQFF,many,TRBV29-1,-,TRBJ2-1
TGCGCCAGCAGGTTTCTTGGCGAGCAGTTCTTC,CASRFLGEQFF,-,TRBV4-1,-,TRBJ2-1
TGCGCCAGCAGCAAGGATCAGGGTCAGCCCCAGCATTTT,CASSKDQGQPQHF,few,TRBV4-3,-,TRBJ1-5